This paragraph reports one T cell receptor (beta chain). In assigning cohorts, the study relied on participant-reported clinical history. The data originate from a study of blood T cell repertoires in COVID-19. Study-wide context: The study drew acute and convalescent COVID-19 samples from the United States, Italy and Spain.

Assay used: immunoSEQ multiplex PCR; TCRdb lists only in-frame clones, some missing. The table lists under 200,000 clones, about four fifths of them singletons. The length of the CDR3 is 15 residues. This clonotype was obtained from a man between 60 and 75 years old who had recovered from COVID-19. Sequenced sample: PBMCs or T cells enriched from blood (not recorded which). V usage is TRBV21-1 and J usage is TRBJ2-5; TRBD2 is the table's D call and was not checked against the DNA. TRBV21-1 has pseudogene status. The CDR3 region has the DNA TGTGCCAGCAGCACCGTAGCGGGGGGGCCGGAGACCCAGTACTTC. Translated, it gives CASSTVAGGPETQYF.